The TCR beta chain described here comes from a study of Graves' ophthalmopathy and Graves' hyperthyroidism. Overall study findings and caveats: A model of 13 signatures distinguished ophthalmopathy from stable hyperthyroidism at about 86% sensitivity and approximately 77% specificity. Ophthalmopathy progression predictions by the model showed about 72% specificity and about 70% sensitivity.

TCR beta CDR3 regions were amplified from RNA transcripts. HTBI-primed RT-PCR formed the first round, and a multiplex PCR formed the second. TCRdb analysed the multiplex PCR reads with MiXCR anew, one entry per CDR3 protein. The data show some 410,000 distinct CDR3 sequences, under 25% seen once. V was clipped by 6 bases and J by 3 bases; unmatched bases: 7. This CDR3 is 14 amino acids long. CDR1 is MNHNS and CDR2 is SASEGT in the germline V gene. Hyperthyroidism was new, under 2 months, in patients aged 18 to 65. Other autoimmune diseases, uncontrolled infections, pregnancy or lactation led to the exclusion of patients. As regards this clonotype: Its specificity is not known.

The chain has TRBV6-1 and TRBJ2-7; 8 bases fit TRBD2. The TCR originated in a woman aged 18-35 years with stable Graves' hyperthyroidism. Material: peripheral blood. The chain's CDR3 is CASRRGGLGYEQYF. Here the CDR3 DNA reads TGTGCCAGCAGACGGGGGGGCCTCGGCTACGAGCAGTACTTC.